This T cell receptor (beta chain) was identified in a study of blood T cell repertoires in COVID-19. After removal of 4 bases from V and 3 bases from J, the junction contained 7 bases not matched to a gene. Germline V gene sequence: CDR1 MDHEN, CDR2 SYDVKM. The CDR3 runs to 16 residues. Method: immunoSEQ multiplex PCR; TCRdb's copy keeps in-frame clones and lacks some. The sample holds more than 35,000 clones, roughly 90% seen once. Sequencing was carried out using peripheral blood. The source of this sequence is a man in his sixties with acute or convalescent COVID-19. This sequence joins TRBV28 and TRBJ1-5, with 9 nucleotides matching TRBD1. CDR3 sequence reads: CASSSPTGGANQPQHF. In nucleotides, the CDR3 is TGTGCCAGCAGTTCGCCGACAGGGGGTGCCAATCAGCCCCAGCATTTT.